This T cell receptor beta chain stems from a study of T cells after yellow fever vaccination. About the study: Low-cell-number fractions were prepared with SMART-Seq v4 Ultra Low Input.

V was cut by 8 bases and J by 8 bases, with 16 bases left in between. CDR3 size: 13 residues. Germline V lookup: CDR1 ENHRY, CDR2 SYGVKD. Study findings and constraints: Although the secondary response was weaker, it peaked faster, at day 5 versus 15. A small share of clonotypes appeared in both CD4 and CD8 compartments.

As regards this clonotype: Its target is unknown.

5'RACE template switching added a universal primer site and UMIs to TCR cDNA. MiXCR, applied by TCRdb to the 5' RACE reads, yields one record per CDR3 protein. The repertoire holds approximately 250,000 distinct CDR3 sequences, with roughly 3.5% as singletons. The sequence derives from a man younger than 35 who received the YFV17D yellow fever vaccine. Here the sequenced sample was PBMCs, taken 15 days after the yellow fever booster vaccination. J is TRBJ1-3 and V is TRBV10-3; D call uncertain. The CDR3 loop reads CAIGPAFMHTIYF. CDR3 nucleotide sequence: TGTGCCATCGGACCGGCCTTTATGCACACCATATATTTT.